A single sample gave rise to the 14 T cell receptor beta chains below, sequenced in a study of blood T cells in healthy people across ages. The second PCR ran roughly 6 to 11 cycles with a sample-barcoded 5' primer and J-beta primers. MiXCR, applied by TCRdb to the 5' RACE reads, yields one record per CDR3 protein. The sample carries about 800,000 distinct CDR3 sequences, 58% recorded once. The specimen was blood. All receptors derive from a man younger than 45 in good health.

This rearrangement joins TRBV2 to TRBJ1-2; D call uncertain. The CDR3 length is 15 residues. V was pared by 5 bases and J by 6 bases, with 19 bases between. Germline values: CDR1 SNHLY, CDR2 FYNNEI. The CDR3 nucleotides are TGTGCCAGCAGTCCTCCCTCTTTAGTTCTAGATGGCTACACCTTC. Its protein is CASSPPSLVLDGYTF.

The CDR3 spells CSVEDGNEAFF. The DNA of the CDR3 is TGCAGCGTTGAAGACGGGAATGAAGCTTTCTTT. The rearrangement uses TRBV29-1 and TRBJ1-1; no reliable D call. The CDR3 is 11 amino acids. Germline V gene sequence: CDR1 SQVTM, CDR2 ANQGSEA. Trimming pared 0 bases from V and 7 bases from J, leaving 6 bases between.

The V gene is TRBV29-1, the J gene TRBJ2-3; D is uncertain. The CDR3 spans 15 residues. The ends were cut back, 0 bases at V and 4 bases at J, with 14 bases in the middle. Germline lookup yields CDR1 SQVTM and CDR2 ANQGSEA. The CDR3 spells CSVEEDISGADTQYF. The CDR3 region has the DNA TGCAGCGTTGAAGAAGACATAAGTGGAGCAGATACGCAGTATTTT.

J is TRBJ1-1 and V is TRBV25-1; D is uncertain. V lost 3 bases and J 1 base, leaving 6 bases between the germline ends. The CDR3 consists of 13 residues. Germline V gives CDR1 MGHDK, CDR2 SYGVNS. In DNA form, the CDR3 reads TGTGCCAGCAGTGATCGGCCGAACACTGAAGCTTTCTTT. Protein product: CASSDRPNTEAFF.

The V call is TRBV7-9, the J call TRBJ2-3; 8 bases line up with TRBD2. The CDR3 has 15 amino acids. Germline trimming cut 5 bases from V and 8 bases from J; bases unmatched to any gene: 12. Germline V gene sequence: CDR1 SEHNR, CDR2 FQNEAQ (reference sequence). Written as DNA, the CDR3 is TGTGCCAGCAGCCCGGGGGGGGAGAAACGCGGTACGCAGTATTTT. Its translation is CASSPGGEKRGTQYF.

The chain employs TRBV13 and TRBJ2-1; D is possibly TRBD1 (6 bases). Germline assignment: CDR1 PRHDT and CDR2 FYEKMQ (reference sequence). CDR3 length equals 20 residues. V was cut by 5 bases and J by 4 bases, with 30 bases left in between. The CDR3 coding sequence is TGTGCCAGCAGCCCAAGTGTCGCCACAGGGCTACAGATGTATTACAATGAGCAGTTCTTC. Translated: CASSPSVATGLQMYYNEQFF. Combining the CDR3 with reference TRBV13 and TRBJ2-1 gives the whole variable domain AAGVIQSPRHLIKEKRETATLKCYPIPRHDTVYWYQQGPGQDPQFLISFYEKMQSDKGSIPDRFSAQQFSDYHSELNMSSLELGDSALYFCASSPSVATGLQMYYNEQFFGPGTRLTVL.

The genes are TRBV5-1 and TRBJ2-1; 10 nucleotides match TRBD2. The V segment lost 0 bases and the J segment 5 bases; nucleotides outside the gene matches: 2. The germline gives CDR1 SGHRS, CDR2 YFSETQ. CDR3 length equals 15 residues. This CDR3 reads CASSLASGGDNEQFF. The CDR3 region has the DNA TGCGCCAGCAGCTTGGCCAGCGGGGGGGACAATGAGCAGTTCTTC.

The chain couples TRBV7-2 to TRBJ2-1; TRBD1 or TRBD2 may be the D gene (6 bases each). Deletions cut 6 bases from V and 8 bases from J, with 14 bases between. The length of the CDR3 is 13 residues. From germline, CDR1 is SGHTA and CDR2 FQGNSA. The CDR3 region is CASRGGGRDEQFF. In nucleotides, the CDR3 is TGTGCCAGCAGAGGGGGAGGTAGAGATGAGCAGTTCTTC.

This clonotype has a count of ten or more. The chain couples TRBV7-8 to TRBJ2-3; 7 nucleotides match TRBD2. With 1 base clipped from V and 6 bases from J, the junction kept 10 bases outside the gene matches. Germline loops: CDR1 SGHVS, CDR2 FQNEAQ. The CDR3 loop spans 16 amino acids. In nucleotides, the CDR3 is TGTGCCAGCAGCTTAGGCCTGGGAGGGCCTATGGATACGCAGTATTTT. It specifies CASSLGLGGPMDTQYF.

This clonotype was counted between two and nine times. V usage is TRBV7-9 and J usage is TRBJ2-6; D is uncertain. V lost 4 bases and J 0 bases, leaving 13 bases between the germline ends. CDR1 and CDR2 from the germline V gene are SEHNR and FQNEAQ (reference sequence). This CDR3 spans 17 amino acids. This chain's CDR3 is CASSSNSILSGANVLTF. The CDR3, as DNA: TGTGCCAGCAGCTCGAACTCGATCCTCTCTGGGGCCAACGTCCTGACTTTC.

This sequence joins TRBV6-2 or TRBV6-3 and TRBJ2-6; the D is unclear. The V end was cut by 7 bases, the J end by 0 bases, with 13 bases between. Germline V lookup: CDR1 MNHEY, CDR2 SVGEGT. The CDR3 spans 16 residues. CDR3 nucleotide sequence: TGTGCCAGCACCCGTCTTGCATACTCTGGGGCCAACGTCCTGACTTTC. It translates to CASTRLAYSGANVLTF.

This chain links TRBV5-6 with TRBJ1-2; D not certain. The germline V gene has CDR1 SGHDT and CDR2 YYEEEE. The CDR3 runs to 13 residues. V was pared by 4 bases and J by 2 bases, with 9 bases between. Here the CDR3 reads CASSPRRNYGYTF. For the CDR3, the DNA is TGTGCCAGCAGCCCCCGCCGAAACTATGGCTACACCTTC.

Worth noting for this clonotype: One end of the junction varies from germline; a read error may be responsible. The chain couples TRBV7-2 to TRBJ2-7; tentative D call: TRBD2 (7 bases). The CDR3 has 14 residues. The germline V gene has CDR1 SGHTA and CDR2 FQGNSA. CDR3 loop: CASNYGGLTYQQYF. The CDR3 nucleotides are TGTGCCAGCAACTACGGGGGGCTCACCTACCAGCAGTACTTC.

The rearrangement uses TRBV29-1 and TRBJ1-5; D is possibly TRBD1 (6 bases). CDR1 SQVTM and CDR2 ANQGSEA come from the germline V gene. CDR3 length equals 16 residues. Trimming left V 4 bases short and J 5 bases short, with 21 bases between. The CDR3 bases are TGCAGCGTTGGGGTGGGGGGCCCCGGTAGTGATCAGCCCCAGCATTTT. It is translated as CSVGVGGPGSDQPQHF.